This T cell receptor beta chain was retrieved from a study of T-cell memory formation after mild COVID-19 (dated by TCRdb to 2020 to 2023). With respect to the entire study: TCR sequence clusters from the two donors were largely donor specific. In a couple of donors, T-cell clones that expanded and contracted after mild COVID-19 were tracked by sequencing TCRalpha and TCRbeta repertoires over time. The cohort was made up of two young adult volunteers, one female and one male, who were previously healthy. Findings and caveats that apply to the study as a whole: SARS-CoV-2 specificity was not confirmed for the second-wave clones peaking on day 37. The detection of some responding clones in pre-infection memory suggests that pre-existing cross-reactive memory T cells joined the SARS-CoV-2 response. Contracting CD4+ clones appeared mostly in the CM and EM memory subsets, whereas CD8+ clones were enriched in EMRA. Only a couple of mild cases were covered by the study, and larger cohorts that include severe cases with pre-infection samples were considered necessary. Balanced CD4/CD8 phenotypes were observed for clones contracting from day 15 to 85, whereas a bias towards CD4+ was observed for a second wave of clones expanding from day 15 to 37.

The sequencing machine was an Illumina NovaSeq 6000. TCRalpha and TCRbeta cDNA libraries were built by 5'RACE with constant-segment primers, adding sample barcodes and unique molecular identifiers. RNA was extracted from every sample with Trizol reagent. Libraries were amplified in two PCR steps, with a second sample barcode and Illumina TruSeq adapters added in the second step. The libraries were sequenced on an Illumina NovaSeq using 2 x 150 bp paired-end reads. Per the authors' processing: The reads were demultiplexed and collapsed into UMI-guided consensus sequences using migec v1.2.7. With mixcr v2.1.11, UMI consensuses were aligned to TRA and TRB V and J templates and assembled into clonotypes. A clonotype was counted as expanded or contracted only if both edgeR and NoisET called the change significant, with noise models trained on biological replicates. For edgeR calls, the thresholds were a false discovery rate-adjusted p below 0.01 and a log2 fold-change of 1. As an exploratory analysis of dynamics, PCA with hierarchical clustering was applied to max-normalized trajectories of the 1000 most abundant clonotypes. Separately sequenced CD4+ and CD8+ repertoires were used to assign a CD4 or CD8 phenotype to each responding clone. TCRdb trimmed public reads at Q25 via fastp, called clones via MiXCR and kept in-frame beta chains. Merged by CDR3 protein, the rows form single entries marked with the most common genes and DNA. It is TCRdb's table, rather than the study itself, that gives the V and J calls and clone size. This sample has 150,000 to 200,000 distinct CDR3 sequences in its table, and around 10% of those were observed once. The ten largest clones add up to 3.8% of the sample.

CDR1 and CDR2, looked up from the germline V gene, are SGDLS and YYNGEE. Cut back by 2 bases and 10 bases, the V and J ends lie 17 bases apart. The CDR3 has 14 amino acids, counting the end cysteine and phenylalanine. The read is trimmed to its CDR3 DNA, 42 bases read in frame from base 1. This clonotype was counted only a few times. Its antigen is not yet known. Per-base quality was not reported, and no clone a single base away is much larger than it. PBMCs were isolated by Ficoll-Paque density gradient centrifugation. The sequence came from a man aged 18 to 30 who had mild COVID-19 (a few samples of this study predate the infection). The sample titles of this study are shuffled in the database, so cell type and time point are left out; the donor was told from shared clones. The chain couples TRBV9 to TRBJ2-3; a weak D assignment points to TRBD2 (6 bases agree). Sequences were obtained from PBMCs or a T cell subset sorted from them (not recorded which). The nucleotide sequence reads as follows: TGTGCCAGCAGCGTGACCGGGACTCCGGGTGCGCAGTATTTT. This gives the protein CASSVTGTPGAQYF.